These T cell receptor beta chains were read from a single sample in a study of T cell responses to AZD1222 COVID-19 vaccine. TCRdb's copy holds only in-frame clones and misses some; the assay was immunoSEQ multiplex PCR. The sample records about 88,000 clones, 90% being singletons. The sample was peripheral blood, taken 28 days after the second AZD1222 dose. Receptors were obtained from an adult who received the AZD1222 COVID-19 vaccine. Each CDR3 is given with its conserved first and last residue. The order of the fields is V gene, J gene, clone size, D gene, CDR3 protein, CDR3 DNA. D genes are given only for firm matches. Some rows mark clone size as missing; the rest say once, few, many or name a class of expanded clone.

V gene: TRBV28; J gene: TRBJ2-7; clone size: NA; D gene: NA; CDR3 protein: CASRQLQGSYEQYF; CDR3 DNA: TGTGCCAGCAGGCAGCTACAGGGTTCCTACGAGCAGTACTTC
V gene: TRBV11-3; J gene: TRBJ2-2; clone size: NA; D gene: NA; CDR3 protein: CASSVFAGGAGTGELFF; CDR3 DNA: TGTGCCAGCAGCGTTTTCGCAGGGGGGGCAGGCACCGGGGAGCTGTTTTTT
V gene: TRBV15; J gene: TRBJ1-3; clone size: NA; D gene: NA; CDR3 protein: CATSRDSYAGNTIYF; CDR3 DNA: TGTGCCACCAGCAGAGATTCTTACGCTGGAAACACCATATATTTT
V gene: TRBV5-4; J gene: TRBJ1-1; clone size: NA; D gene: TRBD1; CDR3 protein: CASGPGQGDTEAFF; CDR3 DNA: TGTGCCAGCGGACCAGGACAGGGTGACACTGAAGCTTTCTTT
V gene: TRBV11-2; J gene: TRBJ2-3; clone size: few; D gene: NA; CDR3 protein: CASSLAGLTDTQYF; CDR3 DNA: TGTGCCAGCAGCTTAGCCGGGCTCACAGATACGCAGTATTTT
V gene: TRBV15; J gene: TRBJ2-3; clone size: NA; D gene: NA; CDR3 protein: CATSRDRGTDTQYF; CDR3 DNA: TGTGCCACCAGCAGAGATCGGGGCACAGATACGCAGTATTTT
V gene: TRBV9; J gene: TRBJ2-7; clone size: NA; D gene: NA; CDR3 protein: CASSFGQSLYEQYF; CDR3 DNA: TGTGCCAGCAGTTTCGGACAGAGCCTCTACGAGCAGTACTTC
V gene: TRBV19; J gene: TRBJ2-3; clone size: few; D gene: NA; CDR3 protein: CASSIEDTQYF; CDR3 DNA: TGTGCCAGTAGTATAGAAGATACGCAGTATTTT
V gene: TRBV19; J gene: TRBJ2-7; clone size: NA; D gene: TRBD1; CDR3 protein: CASSRETGKYEQYF; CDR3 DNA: TGTGCCAGTAGTAGAGAGACAGGGAAGTACGAGCAGTACTTC
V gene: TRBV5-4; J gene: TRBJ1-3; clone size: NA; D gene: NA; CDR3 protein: CASSPGFSGNTIYF; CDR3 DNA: TGTGCCAGCAGCCCAGGGTTCTCTGGAAACACCATATATTTT
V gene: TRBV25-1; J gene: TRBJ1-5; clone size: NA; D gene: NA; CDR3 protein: CASTGGGGQPQHF; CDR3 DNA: TGTGCCAGCACCGGGGGGGGAGGTCAGCCCCAGCATTTT
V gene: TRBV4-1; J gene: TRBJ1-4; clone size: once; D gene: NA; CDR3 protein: CASSQAGTRNEKLFF; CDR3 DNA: TGCGCCAGCAGCCAAGCCGGGACGAGGAATGAAAAACTGTTTTTT
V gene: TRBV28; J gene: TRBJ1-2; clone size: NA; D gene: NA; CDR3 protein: CASSLIQGGYGYTF; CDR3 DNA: TGTGCCAGCAGTCTGATCCAAGGAGGCTATGGCTACACCTTC
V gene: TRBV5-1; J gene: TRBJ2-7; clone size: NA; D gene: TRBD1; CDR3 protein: CASSRDSYEQYF; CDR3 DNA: TGCGCCAGCAGCCGGGACAGCTACGAGCAGTACTTC
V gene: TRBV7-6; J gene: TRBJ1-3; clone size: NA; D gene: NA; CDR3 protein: CASSLAPGRVRDTIYF; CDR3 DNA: TGTGCCAGCAGCTTAGCGCCCGGCAGGGTGAGAGACACCATATATTTT
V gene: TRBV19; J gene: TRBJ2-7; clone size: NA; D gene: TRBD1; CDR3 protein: CASSSASRTGTAHEQYF; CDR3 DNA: TGTGCCAGTAGTAGCGCATCCAGGACCGGGACAGCCCACGAGCAGTACTTC
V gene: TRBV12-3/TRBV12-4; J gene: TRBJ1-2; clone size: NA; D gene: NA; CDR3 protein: CASSWGGYGYTF; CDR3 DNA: TGTGCCAGCAGTTGGGGGGGCTATGGCTACACCTTC
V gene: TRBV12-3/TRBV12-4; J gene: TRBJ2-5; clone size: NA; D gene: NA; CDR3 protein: CASSSRETQYF; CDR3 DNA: TGTGCCAGCAGTTCTCGAGAGACCCAGTACTTC